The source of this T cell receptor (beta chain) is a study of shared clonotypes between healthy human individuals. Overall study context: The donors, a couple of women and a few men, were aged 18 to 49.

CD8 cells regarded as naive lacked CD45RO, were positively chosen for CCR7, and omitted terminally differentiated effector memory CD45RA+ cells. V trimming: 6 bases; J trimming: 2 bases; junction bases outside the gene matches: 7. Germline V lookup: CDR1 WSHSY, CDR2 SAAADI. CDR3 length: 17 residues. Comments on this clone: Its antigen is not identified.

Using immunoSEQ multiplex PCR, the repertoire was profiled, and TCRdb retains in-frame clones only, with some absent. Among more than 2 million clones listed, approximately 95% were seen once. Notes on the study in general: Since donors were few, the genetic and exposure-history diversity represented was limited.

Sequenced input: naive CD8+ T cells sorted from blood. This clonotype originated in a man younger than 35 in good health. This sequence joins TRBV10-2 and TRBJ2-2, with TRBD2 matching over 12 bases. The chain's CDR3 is CASSLTSGGPNTGELFF. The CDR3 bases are TGCGCCAGCAGCCTGACTAGCGGGGGCCCTAACACCGGGGAGCTGTTTTTT.